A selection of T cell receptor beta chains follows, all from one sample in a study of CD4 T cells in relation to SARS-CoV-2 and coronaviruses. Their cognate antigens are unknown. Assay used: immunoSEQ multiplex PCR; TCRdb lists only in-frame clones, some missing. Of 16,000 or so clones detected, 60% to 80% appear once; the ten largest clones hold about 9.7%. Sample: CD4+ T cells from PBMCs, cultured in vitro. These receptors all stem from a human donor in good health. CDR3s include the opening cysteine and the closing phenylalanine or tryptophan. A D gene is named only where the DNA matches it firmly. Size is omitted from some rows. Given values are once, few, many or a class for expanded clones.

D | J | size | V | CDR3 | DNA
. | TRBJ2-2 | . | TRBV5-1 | CASSARQARTGELFF | TGCGCCAGCAGCGCCCGACAGGCGCGGACCGGGGAGCTGTTTTTT
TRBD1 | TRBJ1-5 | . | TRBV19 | CASSQGQGGNQPQHF | TGTGCCAGTAGTCAAGGACAGGGGGGGAATCAGCCCCAGCATTTT
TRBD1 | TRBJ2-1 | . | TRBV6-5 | CASRKGQGAAEQFF | TGTGCCAGCAGGAAGGGACAGGGGGCAGCAGAGCAGTTCTTC
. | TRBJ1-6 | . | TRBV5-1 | CASSDAGNSPLHF | TGCGCCAGCAGCGATGCGGGTAATTCACCCCTCCACTTT
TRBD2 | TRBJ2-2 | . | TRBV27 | CASSLAGGSRTGELFF | TGTGCCAGCAGTTTAGCAGGCGGGAGTCGCACCGGGGAGCTGTTTTTT
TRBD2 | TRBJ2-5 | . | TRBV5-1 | CASSLGTGGEETQYF | TGCGCCAGCAGCTTGGGGACGGGAGGTGAAGAGACCCAGTACTTC
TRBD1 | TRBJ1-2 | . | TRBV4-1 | CASSQDPGQGTNTF | TGCGCCAGCAGCCAAGATCCCGGACAGGGTACTAACACCTTC
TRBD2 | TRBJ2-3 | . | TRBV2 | CASSEAAGGHTDTQYF | TGTGCCAGCAGTGAAGCGGCGGGAGGGCACACAGATACGCAGTATTTT
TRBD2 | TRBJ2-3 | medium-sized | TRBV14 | CASSLGLAGTDTQYF | TGTGCCAGCAGCCTAGGACTAGCGGGCACAGATACGCAGTATTTT
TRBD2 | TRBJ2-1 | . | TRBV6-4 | CASSEAAGGPNEQFF | TGTGCCAGCAGTGAGGCAGCGGGAGGGCCCAATGAGCAGTTCTTC
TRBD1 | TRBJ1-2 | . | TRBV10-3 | CAISGDRGEKHGYTF | TGTGCCATCAGTGGAGACAGGGGGGAGAAGCATGGCTACACCTTC
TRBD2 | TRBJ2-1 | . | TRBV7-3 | CASSLTGVGGNNEQFF | TGTGCCAGCAGCTTAACGGGGGTGGGAGGGAACAATGAGCAGTTCTTC
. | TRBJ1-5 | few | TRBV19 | CASSITNPGGNQPQHF | TGTGCCAGTAGTATAACAAACCCTGGGGGCAATCAGCCCCAGCATTTT
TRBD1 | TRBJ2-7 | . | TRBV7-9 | CASSTGTGANEQYF | TGTGCCAGCAGCACCGGGACAGGGGCGAACGAGCAGTACTTC
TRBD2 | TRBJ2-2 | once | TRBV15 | CATSTGLAGNTGELFF | TGTGCCACCAGCACCGGACTAGCGGGGAACACCGGGGAGCTGTTTTTT